The 9 T cell receptor beta chains below come from one sample, sequenced in a study of early T cells in non-severe SARS-CoV-2 infection. TCRdb analysed the 5' RACE reads with MiXCR anew, one entry per CDR3 protein. The sample holds tens of thousands of distinct CDR3 sequences; 9.5% to 15% are singletons and the top ten take around 15%. The sample here was whole blood, taken at baseline. These receptors originate from an adult who was a healthcare worker with PCR-confirmed SARS-CoV-2 infection or an uninfected control (not recorded which). The donor label of this sample is uncertain.

This clonotype was seen only a few times. The V and J genes are TRBV20-1 and TRBJ2-4; D is perhaps TRBD1 or TRBD2 (7 bases each). The CDR3 loop spans 16 amino acids. Germline V gene data show CDR1 as DFQATT and CDR2 as SNEGSKA (reference sequence). Between the trimmed V and J ends, which lost 4 bases and 6 bases, there was a span of 22 bases. As DNA, the CDR3 is TGCAGTGCTAAACCAGAGCGGGACCAGGGGGGAAACATTCAGTACTTC. This sequence encodes CSAKPERDQGGNIQYF.

This clonotype was found a few times. This sequence joins TRBV12-3 or TRBV12-4 and TRBJ2-2; D possibly uses TRBD1 or TRBD2 (6 bases each). Trimming took off 4 bases at V and 0 bases at J, with 9 bases between the two ends. CDR3 length: 15 residues. CDR3 sequence reads: CASSWGATNTGELFF. The CDR3 DNA is TGTGCCAGCAGTTGGGGGGCTACGAACACCGGGGAGCTGTTTTTT.

In its sample, this clonotype was seen many times. This chain links TRBV7-6 with TRBJ2-7, with TRBD2 matching 12 bases. Germline lookup yields CDR1 SGHVS and CDR2 FNYEAQ. The V and J ends lost 1 base and 2 bases, in that order; junction bases with no gene match: 3. The CDR3 spans 16 residues. The CDR3 sequence is CASSLVTSGGTYEQYF. In DNA, the CDR3 is TGTGCCAGCAGCTTAGTAACTAGCGGGGGGACCTACGAGCAGTACTTC.

This clonotype was observed many times. This chain connects TRBV12-3 or TRBV12-4 to TRBJ2-7; 9 bases are a match to TRBD1. CDR3 size: 14 residues. V gave up 5 bases and J gave up 3 bases; unmatched junction bases: 5. DNA of the CDR3: TGTGCCAGCAGTAGGGGACAGGGTGTCTACGAGCAGTACTTC. Its translation: CASSRGQGVYEQYF.

The table lists this clonotype with a few counts. CDR3 in DNA: TGCAGTGCGCTTGGGACAGGGGCCAACTATGGCTACACCTTC. It is translated as CSALGTGANYGYTF. The chain combines TRBV20-1 with TRBJ1-2; 10 bases line up with TRBD1. With 6 bases clipped from V and 2 bases from J, the junction kept 6 bases outside the gene matches. Germline V gene data show CDR1 as DFQATT and CDR2 as SNEGSKA (reference sequence). CDR3 length: 14 amino acids.

Sample share makes this clonotype medium-sized. This rearrangement joins TRBV29-1 to TRBJ1-2, with unresolved D. V was shortened by 8 bases and J by 6 bases, with 10 bases between the two germline ends. Germline lookup yields CDR1 SQVTM and CDR2 ANQGSEA. This CDR3 comprises 10 residues. The CDR3 nucleotides are TGCAGCTCCCACGACGATGGCTACACCTTC. It codes for CSSHDDGYTF.

This clonotype was recorded a few times. This chain uses TRBV7-9 with TRBJ1-1, with D unresolved. Looked up from germline, CDR1 is SEHNR and CDR2 is FQNEAQ (reference sequence). There are 11 residues in the CDR3. Trimming pared 2 bases from V and 7 bases from J, leaving 5 bases between. This CDR3 is CASSLPGEAFF. The CDR3 nucleotides are TGTGCCAGCAGCTTACCGGGTGAAGCTTTCTTT.

This chain links TRBV5-4 with TRBJ2-5; 7 nucleotides agree with TRBD1. Germline CDR1 and CDR2: SGHNT and YYREEE (reference sequence). CDR3 length equals 14 residues. V was pared by 5 bases and J by 3 bases, with 7 bases of the junction left unmatched. The CDR3, as DNA: TGTGCCAGCAGAAGATCCGGGACAGAAGAGACCCAGTACTTC. Protein: CASRRSGTEETQYF.

The chain employs TRBV11-2 and TRBJ1-1, with TRBD1 identical over 8 bases. The germline CDR1 and CDR2 sequences are SGHAT and FQNNGV. V lost 4 bases and J lost 5; bases outside the gene matches: 6. The CDR3 is made up of 14 amino acids. CDR3 bases: TGTGCCAGCAGCTCCCAGGGGGCCGAGACTGAAGCTTTCTTT. Amino acids: CASSSQGAETEAFF. Based on the CDR3 plus reference TRBV11-2 and TRBJ1-1, the full variable domain is EAGVAQSPRYKIIEKRQSVAFWCNPISGHATLYWYQQILGQGPKLLIQFQNNGVVDDSQLPKDRFSAERLKGVDSTLKIQPAKLEDSAVYLCASSSQGAETEAFFGQGTRLTVV.